This T cell receptor (beta chain) comes out of a study of OX40 agonist ivuxolimab in advanced cancers. The wider study: Ivuxolimab, an antibody that agonizes OX40 (CD134), was administered to the patients. Eligibility rules accepted prior anti-PD-1, anti-PD-L1 or anti-CTLA-4 therapy, and around 43% had some.

Points from the study as a whole: Low normalized clonal expansion also occurred in some nonresponding patients.

V gave up 2 bases and J gave up 0 bases, with 5 bases separating them. The CDR3 is made up of 13 amino acids. Germline-derived CDR1 and CDR2 are SGHDT and YYEEEE. In this sample, this clone turned up once. Its antigen is not known. TCRdb's copy holds only in-frame clones and misses some; the assay was immunoSEQ multiplex PCR. The table lists 70,000 to 95,000 clones, around 92% of them singletons, with roughly 0.5% in the top ten. This TCR came from an adult with an advanced solid tumor such as melanoma, head and neck, liver or kidney cancer. V usage is TRBV5-6 and J usage is TRBJ1-1; D is uncertain. Source: CD4+ or CD8+ T cells sorted from blood, taken in a trial of the OX40 agonist ivuxolimab. CDR3 bases: TGTGCCAGCAGCTTAATGATGAACACTGAAGCTTTCTTT. Its translation: CASSLMMNTEAFF.